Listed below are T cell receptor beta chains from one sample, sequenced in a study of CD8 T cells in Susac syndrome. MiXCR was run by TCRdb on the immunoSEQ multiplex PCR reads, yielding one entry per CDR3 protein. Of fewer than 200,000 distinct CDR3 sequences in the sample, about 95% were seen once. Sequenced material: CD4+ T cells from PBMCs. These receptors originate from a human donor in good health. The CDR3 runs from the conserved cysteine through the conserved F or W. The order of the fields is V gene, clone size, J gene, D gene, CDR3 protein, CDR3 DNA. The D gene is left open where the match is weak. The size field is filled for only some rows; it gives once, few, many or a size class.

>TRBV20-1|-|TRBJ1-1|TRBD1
CSARDRGGGTEAFF
TGCAGTGCTCGCGACAGGGGCGGGGGTACTGAAGCTTTCTTT
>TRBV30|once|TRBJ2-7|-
CAWSVGGRPSYEQYF
TGTGCCTGGAGTGTGGGTGGGAGACCCTCCTACGAGCAGTACTTC
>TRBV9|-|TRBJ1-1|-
CASSAGHANTEAFF
TGTGCCAGCAGCGCAGGACACGCGAACACTGAAGCTTTCTTT
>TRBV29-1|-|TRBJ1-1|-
CSAKSFDRPTEAFF
TGCAGCGCCAAATCATTCGACAGGCCCACTGAAGCTTTCTTT
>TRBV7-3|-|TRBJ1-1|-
CASSLMGDTEAFF
TGTGCCAGCAGCTTAATGGGGGACACTGAAGCTTTCTTT
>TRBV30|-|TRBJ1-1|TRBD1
CAWMGQSTQAFF
TGTGCCTGGATGGGACAGTCGACTCAAGCTTTCTTT
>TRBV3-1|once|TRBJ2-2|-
CASSQEGELFF
TGTGCCAGCAGCCAAGAAGGGGAGCTGTTTTTT
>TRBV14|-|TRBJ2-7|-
CASSDRPSQGYEQYF
TGTGCCAGCAGCGACCGACCTTCACAGGGCTACGAGCAGTACTTC
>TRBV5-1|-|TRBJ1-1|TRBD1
CASSLEGGPTEAFF
TGCGCCAGCAGCTTGGAAGGGGGCCCCACTGAAGCTTTCTTT
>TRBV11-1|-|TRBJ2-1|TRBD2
CASSSTSGRGDEQFF
TGTGCCAGCAGCTCTACTAGCGGGAGAGGAGATGAGCAGTTCTTC
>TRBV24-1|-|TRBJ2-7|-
CATSDSSHYEQYF
TGTGCCACCAGTGACTCGTCTCATTACGAGCAGTACTTC
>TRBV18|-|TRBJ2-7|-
CASSPPNSGGSYEQYF
TGTGCCAGCTCACCACCGAATAGCGGAGGTTCCTACGAGCAGTACTTC
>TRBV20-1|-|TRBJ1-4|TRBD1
CSARKLTRDRQGKLFF
TGCAGTGCTAGAAAACTTACCCGGGACAGGCAAGGAAAACTGTTTTTT
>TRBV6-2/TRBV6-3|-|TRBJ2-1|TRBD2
CASSYRQGLAGGPNEQFF
TGTGCCAGCAGTTACCGCCAAGGGCTAGCGGGAGGCCCCAATGAGCAGTTCTTC
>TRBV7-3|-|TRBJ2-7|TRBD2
CASSVWTSGPTYEQYF
TGTGCCAGCAGCGTCTGGACTAGCGGACCAACCTACGAGCAGTACTTC
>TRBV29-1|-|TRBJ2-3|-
CSVEHPGRTDTQYF
TGCAGCGTTGAACATCCGGGACGCACAGATACGCAGTATTTT